This TCR beta chain derives from a study of control samples from healthy donors and cancer patients. The V end lost 3 bases, the J end lost 3 bases, and 16 bases lay between the germline ends. CDR1 KGHDR and CDR2 SFDVKD come from the germline V gene. The CDR3 sequence is 16 residues long. Profiled with immunoSEQ multiplex PCR; TCRdb holds only in-frame clones, not every one. The top ten hold approximately 14% of the sample, which has 85,000 to 95,000 clones, 88% seen once. The sequenced material came from blood. The rearrangement uses TRBV24-1 and TRBJ1-2; possibly TRBD1 for D (5 bases). This TCR was sampled from a woman aged 70-85 years in good health. The CDR3 nucleotides are TGTGCCACCAGTGATACCCGCGCAGGGCGGGACTATGGCTACACCTTC. Protein sequence: CATSDTRAGRDYGYTF.